This TCR beta chain derives from a study of glioma-infiltrating T cells. On this clonotype itself: One junction end disagrees with the germline gene, perhaps due to a read error.

Germline CDR1 reads SEHNR; CDR2 reads FQNEAQ (reference sequence). The CDR3 covers 11 residues. Using RNA template, CDR3s of TCR alpha and beta were amplified with iRepertoire arm-PCR. Input was about 100-450 ng of tissue mRNA or PBMC total RNA. TCRdb reanalysed the multiplex PCR reads using MiXCR and keeps one entry per CDR3 protein. The sample lists 160,000 or so distinct CDR3 sequences, about 47% seen once, with roughly 5.2% in the top ten. The receptor was isolated from a human donor with low-grade glioma or glioblastoma, undergoing nonglioma brain surgery, or in good health (not recorded which). The rearrangement links TRBV7-9 to TRBJ2-3; D gene ambiguous. The sample taken for sequencing was glioma tissue, nonneoplastic brain tissue, or PBMCs (not recorded which). The CDR3 loop reads CASSLKDKQYF. In nucleotides, the CDR3 is TGTGCCAGCAGCTTAAAAGATAAGCAGTATTTT.